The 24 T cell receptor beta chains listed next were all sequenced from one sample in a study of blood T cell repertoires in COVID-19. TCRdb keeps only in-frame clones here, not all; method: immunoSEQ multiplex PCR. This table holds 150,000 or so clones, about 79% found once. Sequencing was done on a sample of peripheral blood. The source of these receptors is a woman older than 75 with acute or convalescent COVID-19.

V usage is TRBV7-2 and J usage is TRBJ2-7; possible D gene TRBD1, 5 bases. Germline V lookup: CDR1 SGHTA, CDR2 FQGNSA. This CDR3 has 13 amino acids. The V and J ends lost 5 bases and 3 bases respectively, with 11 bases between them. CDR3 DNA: TGTGCCAGCAGCCTTAACAGGCGCTACGAGCAGTACTTC. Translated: CASSLNRRYEQYF.

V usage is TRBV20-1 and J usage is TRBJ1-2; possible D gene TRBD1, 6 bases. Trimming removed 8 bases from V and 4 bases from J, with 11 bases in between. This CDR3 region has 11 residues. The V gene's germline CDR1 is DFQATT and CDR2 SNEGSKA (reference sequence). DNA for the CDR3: TGCAGTCCGGGACACCTCTATGGCTACACCTTC. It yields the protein CSPGHLYGYTF.

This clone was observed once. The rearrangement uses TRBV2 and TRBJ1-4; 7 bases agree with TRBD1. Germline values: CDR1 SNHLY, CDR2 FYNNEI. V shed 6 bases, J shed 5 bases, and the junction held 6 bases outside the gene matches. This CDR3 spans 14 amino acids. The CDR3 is CASSDDRENEKLFF. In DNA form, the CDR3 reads TGTGCCAGCAGCGACGACAGGGAGAATGAAAAACTGTTTTTT.

CDR3 bases: TGTGCCAGCAGCCCACAGGCTCCCCGAAATTCACCCCTCCACTTT. This encodes CASSPQAPRNSPLHF. The V gene is TRBV14, the J gene TRBJ1-6, with D perhaps matching TRBD1 (5 bases). The CDR3 extends over 15 amino acids. V was trimmed by 4 bases and J by 7 bases, leaving 14 bases between them. CDR1 is SGHDN and CDR2 is FVKESK in the germline V gene. Using reference TRBV14 and TRBJ1-6 for the parts outside the CDR3, the full variable domain is EAGVTQFPSHSVIEKGQTVTLRCDPISGHDNLYWYRRVMGKEIKFLLHFVKESKQDESGMPNNRFLAERTGGTYSTLKVQPAELEDSGVYFCASSPQAPRNSPLHFGNGTRLTVT.

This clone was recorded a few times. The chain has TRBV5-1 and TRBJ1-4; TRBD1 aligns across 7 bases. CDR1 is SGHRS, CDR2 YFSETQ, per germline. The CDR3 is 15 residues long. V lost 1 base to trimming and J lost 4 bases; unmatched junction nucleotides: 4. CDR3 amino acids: CASSLSGGSNEKLFF. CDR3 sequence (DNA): TGCGCCAGCAGCTTGTCAGGGGGAAGTAATGAAAAACTGTTTTTT.

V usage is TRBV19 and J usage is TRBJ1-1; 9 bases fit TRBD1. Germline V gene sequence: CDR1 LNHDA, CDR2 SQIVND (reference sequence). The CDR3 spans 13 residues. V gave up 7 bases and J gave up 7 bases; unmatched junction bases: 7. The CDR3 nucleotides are TGTGCCAGTAAAAATGGGGACAGGGATGAAGCTTTCTTT. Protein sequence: CASKNGDRDEAFF.

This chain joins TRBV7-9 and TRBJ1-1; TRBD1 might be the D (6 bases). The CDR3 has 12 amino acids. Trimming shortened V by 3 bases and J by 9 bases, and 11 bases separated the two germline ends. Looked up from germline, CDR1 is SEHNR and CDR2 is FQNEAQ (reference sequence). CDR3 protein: CASSFRDTKAFF. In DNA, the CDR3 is TGTGCCAGCAGCTTTAGGGACACGAAAGCTTTCTTT.

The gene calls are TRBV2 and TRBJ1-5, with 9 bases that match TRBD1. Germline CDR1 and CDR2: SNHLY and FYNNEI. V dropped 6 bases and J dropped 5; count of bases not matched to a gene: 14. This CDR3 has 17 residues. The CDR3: CASRTLSGTGSYQPQHF. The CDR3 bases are TGTGCCAGCAGGACCCTATCCGGGACAGGGAGCTATCAGCCCCAGCATTTT.

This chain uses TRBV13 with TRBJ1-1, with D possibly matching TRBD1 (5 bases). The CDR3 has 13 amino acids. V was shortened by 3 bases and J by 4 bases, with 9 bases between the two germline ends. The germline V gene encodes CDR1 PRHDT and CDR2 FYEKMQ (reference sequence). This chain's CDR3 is CASSFGGITEAFF. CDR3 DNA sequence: TGTGCCAGCAGCTTCGGGGGGATCACTGAAGCTTTCTTT.

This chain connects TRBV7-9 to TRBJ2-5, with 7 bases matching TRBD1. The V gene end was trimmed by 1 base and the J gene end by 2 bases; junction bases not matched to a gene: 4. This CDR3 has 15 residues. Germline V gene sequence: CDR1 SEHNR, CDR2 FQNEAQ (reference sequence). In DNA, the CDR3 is TGTGCCAGCAGCTTAGGGACAGGCCAGCAAGAGACCCAGTACTTC. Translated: CASSLGTGQQETQYF.

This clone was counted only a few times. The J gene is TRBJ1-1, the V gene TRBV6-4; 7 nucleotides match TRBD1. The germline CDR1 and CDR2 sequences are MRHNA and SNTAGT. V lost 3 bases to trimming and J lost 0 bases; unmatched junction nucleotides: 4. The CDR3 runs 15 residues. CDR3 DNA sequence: TGTGCCAGCAGTGAGACCGGGACAGTGAACACTGAAGCTTTCTTT. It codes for CASSETGTVNTEAFF.

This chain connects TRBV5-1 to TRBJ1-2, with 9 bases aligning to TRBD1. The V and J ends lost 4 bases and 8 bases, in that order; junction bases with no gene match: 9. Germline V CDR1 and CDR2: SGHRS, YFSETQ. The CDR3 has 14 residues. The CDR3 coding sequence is TGCGCCAGCAGCGTAAACCGGGACAGGGACGGCTACACCTTC. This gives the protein CASSVNRDRDGYTF.

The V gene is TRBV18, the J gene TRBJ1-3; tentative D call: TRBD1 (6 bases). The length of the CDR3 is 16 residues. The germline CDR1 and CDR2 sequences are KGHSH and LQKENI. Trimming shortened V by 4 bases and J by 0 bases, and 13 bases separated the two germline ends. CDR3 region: CASSLGTPSSGNTIYF. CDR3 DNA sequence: TGTGCCAGCTCACTCGGGACACCGAGCTCTGGAAACACCATATATTTT.

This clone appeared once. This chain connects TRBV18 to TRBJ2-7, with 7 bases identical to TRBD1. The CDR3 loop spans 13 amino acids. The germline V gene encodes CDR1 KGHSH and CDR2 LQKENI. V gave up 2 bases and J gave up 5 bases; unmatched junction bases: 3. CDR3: CASSPATGNEQYF. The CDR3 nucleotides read TGTGCCAGCTCACCAGCGACAGGGAACGAGCAGTACTTC.

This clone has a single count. CDR3 sequence reads: CASSYLGDSNQPQHF. DNA of the CDR3: TGTGCCAGCAGTTATCTCGGGGATAGCAATCAGCCCCAGCATTTT. The rearrangement uses TRBV6-2 or TRBV6-3 and TRBJ1-5; D gene ambiguous. The length of the CDR3 is 15 residues. Germline lookup yields CDR1 MNHEY and CDR2 SVGEGT. V lost 3 bases and J 0 bases, leaving 9 bases between the germline ends.

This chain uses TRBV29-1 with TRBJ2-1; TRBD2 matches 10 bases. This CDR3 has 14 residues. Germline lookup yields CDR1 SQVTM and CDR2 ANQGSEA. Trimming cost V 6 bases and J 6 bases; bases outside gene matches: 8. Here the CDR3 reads CSVVSGGTGNEQFF. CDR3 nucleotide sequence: TGCAGCGTCGTTAGCGGGGGGACCGGCAATGAGCAGTTCTTC.

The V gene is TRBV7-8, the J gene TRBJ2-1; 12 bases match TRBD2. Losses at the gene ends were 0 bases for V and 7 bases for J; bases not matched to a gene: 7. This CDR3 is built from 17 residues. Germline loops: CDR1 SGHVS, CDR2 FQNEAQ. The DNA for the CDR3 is TGTGCCAGCAGCTTAGCGGCTAGCGGGGGGGCTACGAATGAGCAGTTCTTC. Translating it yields CASSLAASGGATNEQFF.

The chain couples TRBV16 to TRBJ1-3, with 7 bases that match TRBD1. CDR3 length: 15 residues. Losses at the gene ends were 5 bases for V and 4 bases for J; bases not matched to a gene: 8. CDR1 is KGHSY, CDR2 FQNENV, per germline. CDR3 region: CASSVRQGPGNTIYF. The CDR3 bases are TGTGCCAGCAGCGTACGACAGGGACCGGGAAACACCATATATTTT.

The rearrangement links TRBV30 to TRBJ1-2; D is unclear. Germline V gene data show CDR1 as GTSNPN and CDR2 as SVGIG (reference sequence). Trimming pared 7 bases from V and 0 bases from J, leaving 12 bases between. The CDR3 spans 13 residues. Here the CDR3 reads CAYEGSPNYGYTF. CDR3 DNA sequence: TGTGCCTACGAGGGCAGCCCTAACTATGGCTACACCTTC.

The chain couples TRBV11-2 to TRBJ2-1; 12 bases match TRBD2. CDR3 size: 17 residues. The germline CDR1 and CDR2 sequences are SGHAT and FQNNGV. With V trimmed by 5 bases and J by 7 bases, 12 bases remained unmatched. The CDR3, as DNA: TGTGCCAGCAGCCGAGGGACTAGCGGGTCCTTGAGGAATGAGCAGTTCTTC. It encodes CASSRGTSGSLRNEQFF.

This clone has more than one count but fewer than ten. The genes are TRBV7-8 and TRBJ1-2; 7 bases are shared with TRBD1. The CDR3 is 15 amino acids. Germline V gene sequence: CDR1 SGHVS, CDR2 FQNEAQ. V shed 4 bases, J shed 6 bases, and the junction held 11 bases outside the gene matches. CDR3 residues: CASSSPYWDRHGYTF. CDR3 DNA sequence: TGTGCCAGCAGCTCGCCTTACTGGGACAGACATGGCTACACCTTC.

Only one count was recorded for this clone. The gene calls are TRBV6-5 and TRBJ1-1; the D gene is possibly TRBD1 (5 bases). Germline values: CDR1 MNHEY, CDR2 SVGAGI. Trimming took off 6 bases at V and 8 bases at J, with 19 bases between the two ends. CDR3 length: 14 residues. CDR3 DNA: TGTGCCAGCAGCCTTGAACGGACGACAGCAGAAGCTTTCTTT. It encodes CASSLERTTAEAFF.

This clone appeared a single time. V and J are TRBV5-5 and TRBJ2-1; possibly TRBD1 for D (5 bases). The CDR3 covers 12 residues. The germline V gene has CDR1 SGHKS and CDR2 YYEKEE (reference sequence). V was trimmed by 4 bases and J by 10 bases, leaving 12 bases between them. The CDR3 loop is CASSELTEEQFF. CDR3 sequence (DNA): TGTGCCAGCAGCGAATTGACAGAGGAGCAGTTCTTC.

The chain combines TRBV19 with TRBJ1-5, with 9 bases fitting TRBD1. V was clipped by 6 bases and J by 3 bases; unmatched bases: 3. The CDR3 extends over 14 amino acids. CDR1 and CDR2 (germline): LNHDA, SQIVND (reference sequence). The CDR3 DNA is TGTGCCAGTAGACAGGGGGCTAACAATCAGCCCCAGCATTTT. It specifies CASRQGANNQPQHF.